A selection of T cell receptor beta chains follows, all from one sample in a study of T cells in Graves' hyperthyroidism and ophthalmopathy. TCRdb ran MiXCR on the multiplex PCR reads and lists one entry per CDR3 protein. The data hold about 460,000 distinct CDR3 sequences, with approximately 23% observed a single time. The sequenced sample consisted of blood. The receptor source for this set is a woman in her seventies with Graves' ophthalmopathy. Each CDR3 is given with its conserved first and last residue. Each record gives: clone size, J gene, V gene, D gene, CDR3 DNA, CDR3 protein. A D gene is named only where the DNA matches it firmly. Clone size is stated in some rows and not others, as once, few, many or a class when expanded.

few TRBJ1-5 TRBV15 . TGTGCCACCAGCAGAGGTGGGGGAAGCAATCAGCCCCAGCATTTT CATSRGGGSNQPQHF
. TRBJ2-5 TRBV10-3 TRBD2 TGTGCCATCAGTGGGTTAGCGGGAGGCCAAAGAGAGACCCAGTACTTC CAISGLAGGQRETQYF
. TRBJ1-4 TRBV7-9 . TGTGCCAGCAGCCCCCGCGGGGGCCCACTGTTTTTT CASSPRGGPLFF
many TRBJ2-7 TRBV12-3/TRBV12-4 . TGTGCCAGCAGTTTAGGGTCCGGGTCTCTCTACGAGCAGTACTTC CASSLGSGSLYEQYF
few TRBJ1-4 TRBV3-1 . TGTGCCAGCAGCCAAGACGGGATTAATGAAAAACTGTTTTTT CASSQDGINEKLFF
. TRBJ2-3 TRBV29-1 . TGCAGCGTTGCACAGGCCGGAGATACGCAGTATTTT CSVAQAGDTQYF
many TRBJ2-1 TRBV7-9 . TGTGCCAGCAGCTTAGGAGGGACTCTCTCCTACAATGAGCAGTTCTTC CASSLGGTLSYNEQFF
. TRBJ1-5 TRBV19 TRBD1 TGTGCCAGTAGTATAGACCTTACAGGGGATAGCAATCAGCCCCAGCATTTT CASSIDLTGDSNQPQHF
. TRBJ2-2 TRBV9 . TGTGCCAGCAGCGTAGTTAACGGGGAGCTGTTTTTT CASSVVNGELFF
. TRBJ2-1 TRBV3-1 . TGTGCCAGCAGCCAACGAATTAGGAGAGGGATCTCCTACAATGAGCAGTTCTTC CASSQRIRRGISYNEQFF
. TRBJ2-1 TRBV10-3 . TGTGCCATCGGTGAGAGTTTAGGTGAGCAGTTCTTC CAIGESLGEQFF
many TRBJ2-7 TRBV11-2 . TGTGCCAGCAGCCGGGCGGGACAGTCTTCTCTAAGGCAGTACTTC CASSRAGQSSLRQYF
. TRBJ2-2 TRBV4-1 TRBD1 TGCGCCAGCAGCCAGGCAGGGGGACAGGGATCGCGTACCGGGGAGCTGTTTTTT CASSQAGGQGSRTGELFF
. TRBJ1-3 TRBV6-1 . TGTGCCAGCAGGAGGGACGTTCGAAACACCATATATTTT CASRRDVRNTIYF
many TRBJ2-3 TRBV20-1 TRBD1 TGCAGTGCTAGCTTAGGACAGGGGATGTCAGATACGCAGTATTTT CSASLGQGMSDTQYF
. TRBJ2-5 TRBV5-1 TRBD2 TGCGCCAGCAGCTTGGCAACTAGCGGGCAAGAGACCCAGTACTTC CASSLATSGQETQYF
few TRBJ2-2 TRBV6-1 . TGTGCCAGCAGTGGACACGGGAACACCGGGGAGCTGTTTTTT CASSGHGNTGELFF
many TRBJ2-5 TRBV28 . TGTGCCACCAAGTTGGGAGGTGAGACCCAGTACTTC CATKLGGETQYF
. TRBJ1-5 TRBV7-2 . TGTGCCAGCAGCTCTCAAGACACATACAATCAGCCCCAGCATTTT CASSSQDTYNQPQHF
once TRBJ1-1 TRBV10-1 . TGCGCCAGCAGTGAGTCTAGGTGGACTGAAGCTTTCTTT CASSESRWTEAFF
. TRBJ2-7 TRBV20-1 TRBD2 TGCAGTGCTAGCTCACCGGGACTAGGACTCCACGAGCAGTACTTC CSASSPGLGLHEQYF
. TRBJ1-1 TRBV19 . TGTGCCAGTAGGAGCAGGCCGATGAACACTGAAGCTTTCTTT CASRSRPMNTEAFF
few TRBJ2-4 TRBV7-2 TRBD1 TGTGCCAGCAGCCCTATACCCAGGACAGGGATCAAAAACATTCAGTACTTC CASSPIPRTGIKNIQYF
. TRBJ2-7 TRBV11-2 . TGTGCCAGCAGCCTAGGGGGTGTACGGGACGAGCAGTACTTC CASSLGGVRDEQYF
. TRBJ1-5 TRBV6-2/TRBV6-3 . TGTGCCAGCAGTTACATTTTGGACAGAACCAATCAGCCCCAGCATTTT CASSYILDRTNQPQHF
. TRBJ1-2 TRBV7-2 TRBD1 TGTGCCAGCAGCTTAGCGAGCGGGGGACAGTACTATGGCTACACCTTC CASSLASGGQYYGYTF
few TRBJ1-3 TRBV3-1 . TGTGCCAGCAGCCGGCGCGGGGACGGAAACACCATATATTTT CASSRRGDGNTIYF
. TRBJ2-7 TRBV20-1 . TGCAGTGCTAGAGGCAGCAGGGTCCACGAGCAGTACTTC CSARGSRVHEQYF
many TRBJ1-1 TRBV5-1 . TGCGCCAGCAGGGAGGCTACAGGGAACACTGAAGCTTTCTTT CASREATGNTEAFF
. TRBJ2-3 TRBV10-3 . TGTGCCATCAGCGCAGGGGGGGCAAGCACAGATACGCAGTATTTT CAISAGGASTDTQYF
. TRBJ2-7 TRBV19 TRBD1 TGTGCCAGTACCCCCGCAGGGACAGGGGTCCCCTACGAGCAGTACTTC CASTPAGTGVPYEQYF
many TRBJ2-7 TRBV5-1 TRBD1 TGCGCCAGCAGCTTGGCCGGGACAGCATCCTACGAGCAGTACTTC CASSLAGTASYEQYF
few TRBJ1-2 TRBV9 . TGTGCCAGCACCGTAGGGACCAACTATGGCTACACCTTC CASTVGTNYGYTF
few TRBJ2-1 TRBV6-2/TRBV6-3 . TGTGCCAGCAGTTACGGAGGACACAATGAGCAGTTCTTC CASSYGGHNEQFF
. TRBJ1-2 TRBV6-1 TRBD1 TGTGCCAGCAGAATAGAGATAGGGGGCACGTCTGCTGGCTACACCTTC CASRIEIGGTSAGYTF
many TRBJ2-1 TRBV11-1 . TGTGCCAGCAGCTTAGGGTTACGGGGTCGCAATGAGCAGTTCTTC CASSLGLRGRNEQFF
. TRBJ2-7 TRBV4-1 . TGCGCCAGCAGCCAAGTTGGCGGGACGACCTACGAGCAGTACTTC CASSQVGGTTYEQYF
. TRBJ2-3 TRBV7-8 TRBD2 TGTGCCAGCAGCCCCCTAGCGGGAGGGATAGATACGCAGTATTTT CASSPLAGGIDTQYF
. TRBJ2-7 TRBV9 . TGTGCCAGCAGCGTAGGGACAGCCTCCTACGAGCAGTACTTC CASSVGTASYEQYF
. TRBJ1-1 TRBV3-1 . TGTGCCAGCAGCCAAGATGGCCTCCGGGGGACCTTGAACACTGAAGCTTTCTTT CASSQDGLRGTLNTEAFF
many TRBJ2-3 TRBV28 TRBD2 TGTGCCAGCAGCTTAGCCGGACTAGCGATATGGGGAGATACGCAGTATTTT CASSLAGLAIWGDTQYF
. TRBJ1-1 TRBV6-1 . TGTGCCAGCAGTTATTTGTCCCAAGGAGGGAGCACTGAAGCTTTCTTT CASSYLSQGGSTEAFF
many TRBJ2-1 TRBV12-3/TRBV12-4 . TGTGCCAGCAGTGGACAGCTGATCAATGAGCAGTTCTTC CASSGQLINEQFF
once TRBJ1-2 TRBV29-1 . TGCAGCGTCGAGAGGGACTCCGGTGGAGGCTACACCTTC CSVERDSGGGYTF
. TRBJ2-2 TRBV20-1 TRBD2 TGCAGTGCTAGACGTAGCGGGAGAGACACCGGGGAGCTGTTTTTT CSARRSGRDTGELFF
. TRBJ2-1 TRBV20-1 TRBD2 TGCAGTGCCGAGGAACCTAGCGGGAGAATCAATGAGCAGTTCTTC CSAEEPSGRINEQFF
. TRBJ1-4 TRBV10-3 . TGTGCCATCAGTGATTTGGGGGCAGGTGAAAAACTGTTTTTT CAISDLGAGEKLFF
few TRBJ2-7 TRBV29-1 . TGCAGCGTTTCTAGACGGCTTATAGAGGGGAAAACCTACGAGCAGTACTTC CSVSRRLIEGKTYEQYF
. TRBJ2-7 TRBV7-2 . TGTGCCAGCAGCTTAGCTTCACACTACGAGCAGTACTTC CASSLASHYEQYF
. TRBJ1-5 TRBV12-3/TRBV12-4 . TGTGCCAGCAGCCGGACGTTGACCCAGCCCCAGCATTTT CASSRTLTQPQHF
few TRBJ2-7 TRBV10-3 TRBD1 TGTGCCATCAGTGAGCCCGGGACAGGGACCTACGAGCAGTACTTC CAISEPGTGTYEQYF
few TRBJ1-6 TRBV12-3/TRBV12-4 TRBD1 TGTGCCAGCAGTCCCGGACAGGGAGGGAATTCACCCCTCCACTTT CASSPGQGGNSPLHF
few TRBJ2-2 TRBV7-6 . TGTGCCAGCAGCCTCCCGAAACAGGGGAACACCGGGGAGCTGTTTTTT CASSLPKQGNTGELFF